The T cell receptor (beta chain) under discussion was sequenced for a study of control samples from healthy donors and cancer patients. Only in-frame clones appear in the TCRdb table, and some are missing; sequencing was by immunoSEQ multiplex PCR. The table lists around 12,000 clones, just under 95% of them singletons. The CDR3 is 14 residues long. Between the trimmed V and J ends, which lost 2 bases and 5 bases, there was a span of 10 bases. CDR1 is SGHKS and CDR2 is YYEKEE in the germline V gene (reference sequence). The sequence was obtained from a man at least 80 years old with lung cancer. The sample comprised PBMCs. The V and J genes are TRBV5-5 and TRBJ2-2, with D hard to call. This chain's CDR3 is CASSLPRVTGELFF. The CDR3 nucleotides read TGTGCCAGCAGCTTACCAAGGGTTACCGGGGAGCTGTTTTTT.